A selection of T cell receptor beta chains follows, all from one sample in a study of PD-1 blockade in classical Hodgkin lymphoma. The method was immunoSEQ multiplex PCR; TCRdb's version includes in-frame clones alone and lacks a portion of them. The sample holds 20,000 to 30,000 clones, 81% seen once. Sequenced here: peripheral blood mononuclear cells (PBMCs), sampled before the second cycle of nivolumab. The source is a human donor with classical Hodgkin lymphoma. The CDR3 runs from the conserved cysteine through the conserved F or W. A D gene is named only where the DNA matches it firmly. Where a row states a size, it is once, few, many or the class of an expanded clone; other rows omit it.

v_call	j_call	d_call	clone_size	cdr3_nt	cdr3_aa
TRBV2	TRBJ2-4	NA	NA	TGTGCCAGCAACCGAGGGAGGCACCCAGCCAAAAACATTCAGTACTTC	CASNRGRHPAKNIQYF
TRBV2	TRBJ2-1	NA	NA	TGTGCCAGCAGTGTTATAGGGTACAATGAGCAGTTCTTC	CASSVIGYNEQFF
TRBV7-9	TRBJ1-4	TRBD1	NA	TGTGCCAGCAGCCGGACAGGGGGCGGTGAAAAACTGTTTTTT	CASSRTGGGEKLFF
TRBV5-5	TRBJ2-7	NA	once	TGTGCCAGCAGCTTGAGTTCTTATGGAAGCTACGAGCAGTACTTC	CASSLSSYGSYEQYF
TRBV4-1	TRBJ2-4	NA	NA	TGCGCCAGCAGCCAAGATGTTCGGGAACGGCTAGCCAAAAACATTCAGTACTTC	CASSQDVRERLAKNIQYF
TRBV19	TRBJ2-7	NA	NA	TGTGCCAGTAGTAATGGGGACACATCGAGGGAGCAGTACTTC	CASSNGDTSREQYF
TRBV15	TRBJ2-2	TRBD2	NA	TGTGCCACCAGCCTAGAGGAGGGACTAGCGTCCACCGGGGAGCTGTTTTTT	CATSLEEGLASTGELFF
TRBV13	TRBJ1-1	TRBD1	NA	TGTGCCAGCAGCTTAAGCAGGGGGGGTTTCACTGAAGCTTTCTTT	CASSLSRGGFTEAFF
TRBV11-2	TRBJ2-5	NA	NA	TGTGCCAGCAGCTTAGTAAGGGGGGGGGAGACCCAGTACTTC	CASSLVRGGETQYF
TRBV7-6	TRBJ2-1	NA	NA	TGTGCCAGCAGCTTGGGGGGGCCAGTCTACAATGAGCAGTTCTTC	CASSLGGPVYNEQFF
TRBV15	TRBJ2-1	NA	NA	TGTGCCACCAGCAGAGTCGATTGGGGCTCCTACAATGAGCAGTTCTTC	CATSRVDWGSYNEQFF
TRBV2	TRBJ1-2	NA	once	TGTGCCAGCAGTGAAGGGGCAGGCCCCCCCGGAGATGGCTACACCTTC	CASSEGAGPPGDGYTF
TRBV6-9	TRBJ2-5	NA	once	TGTGCCAGCAGTTACCTGGAGATGGATCGGGGTGGGCAAGAGACCCAGTACTTC	CASSYLEMDRGGQETQYF
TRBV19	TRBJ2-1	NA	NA	TGTGCCACGAAACCCGGGCCTTGGGATAACAATGAGCAGTTCTTC	CATKPGPWDNNEQFF
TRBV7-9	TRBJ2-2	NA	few	TGTGCCAGCAGCTTGCTGGGCGGGGAGCTGTTTTTT	CASSLLGGELFF
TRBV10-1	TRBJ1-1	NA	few	TGCGCCAGCAGTGAGTTACTCGGAGGCACTGAAGCTTTCTTT	CASSELLGGTEAFF
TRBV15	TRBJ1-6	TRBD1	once	TGTGCCACCAGCAGAGACAGGGGGCATAATTCACCCCTCCACTTT	CATSRDRGHNSPLHF
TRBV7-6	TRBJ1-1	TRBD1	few	TGTGCCAGCAGCTTAGCGATACCGGGACAGGGGTTAAACACTGAAGCTTTCTTT	CASSLAIPGQGLNTEAFF
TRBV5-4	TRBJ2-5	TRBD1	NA	TGTGCCAGCAGCTTCCACAGGGGGCTGGTACAAGAGACCCAGTACTTC	CASSFHRGLVQETQYF
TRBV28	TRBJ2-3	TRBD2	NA	TGTGCCAGCAGCAACCAACTAGCGGGGGCGTCCGATACGCAGTATTTT	CASSNQLAGASDTQYF
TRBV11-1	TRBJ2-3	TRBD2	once	TGTGCCAGCAGCCTCGTTCGTTTTTTACTAGCGGGAGTGGGAGATACGCAGTATTTT	CASSLVRFLLAGVGDTQYF
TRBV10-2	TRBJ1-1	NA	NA	TGCGCCAGCAGTATGGGGAAAGATTCATACGAAGCTTTCTTT	CASSMGKDSYEAFF
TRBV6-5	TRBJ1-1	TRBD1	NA	TGTGCCAGCGCCGACAGGGTATCTAGGCAGACTGAAGCTTTCTTT	CASADRVSRQTEAFF
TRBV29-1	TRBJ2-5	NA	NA	TGCAGCGTTGCTGGCCTGGTAGAGACCCAGTACTTC	CSVAGLVETQYF
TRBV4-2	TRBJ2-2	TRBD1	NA	TGTGCCAGCAGCCTCCGATCCCCGACAGGGCCTGCGAACACCGGGGAGCTGTTTTTT	CASSLRSPTGPANTGELFF
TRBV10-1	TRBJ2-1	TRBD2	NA	TGCGCCAGCGCGGGGACTAGCGGACGCTCCTACAATGAGCAGTTCTTC	CASAGTSGRSYNEQFF
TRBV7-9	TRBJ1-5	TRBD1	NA	TGTGCCAGCAGCTTAACAGGGGGCTTAGATCAGCCCCAGCATTTT	CASSLTGGLDQPQHF
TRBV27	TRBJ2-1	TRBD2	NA	TGTGCCAGCAGTACGTCTAGCGGGGGCTACAATGAGCAGTTCTTC	CASSTSSGGYNEQFF
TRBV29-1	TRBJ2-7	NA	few	TGCAGCGGTGTGCTAGCCGAGGGCTACGAGCAGTACTTC	CSGVLAEGYEQYF
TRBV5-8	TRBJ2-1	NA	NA	TGTGCCAGCAGCTTGGTGGGGAGATCCTCCAATGAGCAGTTCTTC	CASSLVGRSSNEQFF
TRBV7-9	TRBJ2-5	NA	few	TGTGCCAGCAGCGTATATCTCGGCGGAGAGACCCAGTACTTC	CASSVYLGGETQYF
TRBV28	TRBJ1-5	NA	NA	TGTGCCAGCAGTTTAGAAGGGTTGGACAATCAGCCCCAGCATTTT	CASSLEGLDNQPQHF
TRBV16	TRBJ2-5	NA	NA	TGTGCCAGCAGCCAATCGAGACAGCAAGAGACCCAGTACTTC	CASSQSRQQETQYF